This T cell receptor (beta chain) was found in a study of graft-versus-host responses after intestinal transplantation. Graft tissue processing released intraepithelial and lamina propria lymphocytes. This table comes from immunoSEQ multiplex PCR, and its TCRdb copy is limited to in-frame clones, with some not included. Here the sample spans about 9,600 clones, approximately 80% being singletons. Germline V gene lookup returns CDR1 SGHTA and CDR2 FQGTGA. The CDR3 has 14 residues. After removal of 5 bases from V and 4 bases from J, the junction contained 4 bases not matched to a gene. This receptor was taken from a human patient who received an intestinal transplant, so some T cells may come from the graft donor. The V and J genes are TRBV7-3 and TRBJ2-1; TRBD1 matches 8 bases. The sequences come from ileum tissue, collected around 450 days after intestinal transplantation. As DNA, the CDR3 is TGTGCCAGCAGCCCCGGGACAGGATACAATGAGCAGTTCTTC. Translating gives CASSPGTGYNEQFF.